A selection of T cell receptor beta chains follows, all from one sample in a study of neurological immune-mediated disorders. TCRdb processed the 5' RACE reads anew with MiXCR; each CDR3 protein has one entry. The profile covers 35,000 to 50,000 distinct CDR3 sequences, with 2.5% appearing a single time and 2.4% taken by the ten largest. Source material: PBMCs. These receptors were collected from a man aged 45-65 years with multiple sclerosis. CDR3s include the opening cysteine and the closing phenylalanine or tryptophan. Each record gives: CDR3 protein, CDR3 DNA, J gene, clone size, D gene, V gene. D genes are given only for firm matches. Clone size is shown for a subset of rows, as once, few, many or a class of expanded clone.

cdr3_aa: CASSGSSGNTIYF
cdr3_nt: TGTGCCAGCAGCGGCTCCTCTGGAAACACCATATATTTT
j_call: TRBJ1-3
clone_size: many
d_call: -
v_call: TRBV7-2

cdr3_aa: CASSWVESDLNSPLHF
cdr3_nt: TGTGCCAGCAGTTGGGTTGAAAGTGACCTCAATTCACCCCTCCACTTT
j_call: TRBJ1-6
clone_size: many
d_call: -
v_call: TRBV28

cdr3_aa: CASSQGVDPGKETQYF
cdr3_nt: TGTGCCAGCAGCCAAGGAGTTGACCCCGGGAAAGAGACCCAGTACTTC
j_call: TRBJ2-5
clone_size: many
d_call: -
v_call: TRBV4-2

cdr3_aa: CASSNPGQGNTEAFF
cdr3_nt: TGTGCCAGCAGTAATCCGGGACAGGGGAACACTGAAGCTTTCTTT
j_call: TRBJ1-1
clone_size: many
d_call: TRBD1
v_call: TRBV12-3/TRBV12-4

cdr3_aa: CASSFNQETQYF
cdr3_nt: TGTGCCAGCAGCTTCAACCAAGAGACCCAGTACTTC
j_call: TRBJ2-5
clone_size: many
d_call: -
v_call: TRBV12-3/TRBV12-4

cdr3_aa: CASSQTGSDTQYF
cdr3_nt: TGTGCCAGCAGCCAAACAGGGTCAGATACGCAGTATTTT
j_call: TRBJ2-3
clone_size: many
d_call: -
v_call: TRBV7-9

cdr3_aa: CATSDYQQGPQYF
cdr3_nt: TGTGCCACCAGTGATTATCAACAGGGTCCGCAGTATTTT
j_call: TRBJ2-3
clone_size: many
d_call: -
v_call: TRBV24-1

cdr3_aa: CASAPSGVLGGTQYF
cdr3_nt: TGTGCCAGCGCCCCTAGCGGGGTCCTGGGGGGCACCCAGTACTTC
j_call: TRBJ2-5
clone_size: many
d_call: TRBD2
v_call: TRBV7-2

cdr3_aa: CASSSGDFTDTQYF
cdr3_nt: TGTGCCAGCAGTTCAGGGGACTTCACAGATACGCAGTATTTT
j_call: TRBJ2-3
clone_size: many
d_call: -
v_call: TRBV27

cdr3_aa: CASSLIQGVTDTQYF
cdr3_nt: TGTGCCAGCAGCTTGATTCAGGGGGTCACAGATACGCAGTATTTT
j_call: TRBJ2-3
clone_size: many
d_call: TRBD1
v_call: TRBV5-6

cdr3_aa: CSVVGTGLGLNTEAFF
cdr3_nt: TGCAGCGTTGTCGGGACCGGCCTCGGCTTGAACACTGAAGCTTTCTTT
j_call: TRBJ1-1
clone_size: many
d_call: -
v_call: TRBV29-1

cdr3_aa: CASSLSGDKGRPQHF
cdr3_nt: TGTGCCAGCAGCTTATCCGGGGACAAGGGCAGGCCCCAGCATTTT
j_call: TRBJ1-5
clone_size: many
d_call: -
v_call: TRBV7-2

cdr3_aa: CASRPDRVAQPQNF
cdr3_nt: TGTGCCAGCAGGCCAGACAGGGTAGCGCAGCCCCAGAATTTT
j_call: TRBJ1-5
clone_size: -
d_call: TRBD1
v_call: TRBV6-5